Each of the 9 T cell receptor beta chains below was sequenced from the same sample in a study of regulatory T cells in long-lasting Graves disease. Assembly of TCR beta libraries relied on iRepertoire HTBI primers together with Arm-PCR of CDR3 regions. TCRdb ran MiXCR on the multiplex PCR reads and lists one entry per CDR3 protein. The table has 530,000 or so distinct CDR3 sequences, roughly 16% seen once; the top ten hold approximately 12%. Time point in this sample: newly diagnosed GD, antithyroid drugs for less than 3 months. Extracted PBMC RNA gave rise to the TCR library. These data were also reused for a study on T cells in Graves' hyperthyroidism and ophthalmopathy.

The sample was peripheral blood mononuclear cells (PBMCs), taken at new diagnosis, from a patient treated with antithyroid drugs. Source of these receptors: a man aged 18 to 35 with Graves disease.

About this clonotype: As the CDR3 is not closed by the conserved phenylalanine or tryptophan, this likely results from a read error. CDR3 amino acids: CSVAYTGSYNEQFL. The CDR3 nucleotides read TGCAGTGTCGCGTACACTGGGTCCTACAATGAGCAGTTCCTC. The chain couples TRBV20-1 to TRBJ2-1; D gene unclear. V was pared by 7 bases and J by 1 base, with 14 bases between. Germline V gene sequence: CDR1 DFQATT, CDR2 SNEGSKA (reference sequence). The CDR3 contains 14 residues.

This clonotype appeared many times. This rearrangement joins TRBV11-2 to TRBJ2-7; D might be TRBD2 (7 bases). The V gene lost 3 bases and the J gene lost 6 bases, with 15 bases spanning the gap. Germline V gene data show CDR1 as SGHAT and CDR2 as FQNNGV. The CDR3 length is 14 residues. CDR3 in DNA: TGTGCCAGCAGCTTGGGGGCGGGAGTGGGCGAGCAGTACTTC. This translates into CASSLGAGVGEQYF.

This clonotype has ten or more counts. This rearrangement joins TRBV28 to TRBJ2-2; possibly TRBD2 for D (5 bases). Germline lookup yields CDR1 MDHEN and CDR2 SYDVKM. V lost 7 bases, J lost 5 bases, and 14 bases lay in between. CDR3 size: 14 residues. CDR3 in amino acids: CASTPTRETGELFF. The CDR3 nucleotides read TGTGCCAGCACCCCGACCCGGGAAACCGGGGAGCTGTTTTTT.

This clonotype was seen more than once but under ten times. This sequence joins TRBV5-1 and TRBJ2-7, with 8 nucleotides matching TRBD2. The CDR3 consists of 14 residues. The J segment lost 6 bases and the V segment lost 1 base, leaving 6 bases of the junction unmatched. The germline CDR1 and CDR2 sequences are SGHRS and YFSETQ. CDR3 loop: CASSLSGGVFEQYF. CDR3 DNA sequence: TGCGCCAGCAGCTTGTCGGGGGGGGTGTTCGAGCAGTACTTC.

This clonotype turned up a few times. The chain has TRBV28 and TRBJ2-3; D gene ambiguous. Germline loops: CDR1 MDHEN, CDR2 SYDVKM. The length of the CDR3 is 11 residues. V lost 5 bases and J 7 bases, leaving 7 bases between the germline ends. The CDR3 spells CASSVAYTQYF. The DNA of the CDR3 is TGTGCCAGCAGTGTCGCTTATACGCAGTATTTT. The full variable domain, rest sourced from reference TRBV28 and TRBJ2-3, is DVKVTQSSRYLVKRTGEKVFLECVQDMDHENMFWYRQDPGLGLRLIYFSYDVKMKEKGDIPEGYSVSREKKERFSLILESASTNQTSMYLCASSVAYTQYFGPGTRLTVL.

This chain joins TRBV5-6 and TRBJ1-1; D is perhaps TRBD1 (5 bases). The germline V gene has CDR1 SGHDT and CDR2 YYEEEE. The CDR3 consists of 13 residues. V lost 0 bases and J lost 6, with 9 bases in between. The CDR3 DNA reads TGTGCCAGCAGCTTGGCCGCGGGGGCTGAAGCTTTCTTT. Its protein is CASSLAAGAEAFF.

V is TRBV18 and J is TRBJ1-3; D is perhaps TRBD1 (6 bases). V was cut by 3 bases and J by 0 bases, with 12 bases left in between. The V gene's germline CDR1 is KGHSH and CDR2 LQKENI. This CDR3 spans 16 amino acids. The DNA for the CDR3 is TGTGCCAGCTCACCGCGGACAGAGAGCTCTGGAAACACCATATATTTT. It is translated as CASSPRTESSGNTIYF.

The J gene is TRBJ1-1, the V gene TRBV7-8; no firm D call. The CDR3 length is 14 residues. The germline V gene has CDR1 SGHVS and CDR2 FQNEAQ. The ends were cut back, 1 base at V and 6 bases at J, with 12 bases in the middle. The CDR3 here is CASSLEGWSSEAFF. In DNA, the CDR3 is TGTGCCAGCAGCTTAGAGGGTTGGAGCTCTGAAGCTTTCTTT.

This clonotype has a count of ten or more. The chain has TRBV12-5 and TRBJ2-1; D is ambiguous. Per germline, CDR1 LGHNT and CDR2 FRNRAP. V lost 0 bases, J lost 6 bases, and 12 bases lay in between. The CDR3 consists of 15 residues. The CDR3 region has the DNA TGTGCTAGTGGTTTGGTTGTGGGTCCGATCAATGAGCAGTTCTTC. It translates to CASGLVVGPINEQFF.